The T cell receptor (beta chain) described here comes from a study of memory CD4+ T cells and cytomegalovirus serostatus. The sort gate was single viable CD3+CD4+CD8-CD45RO+ cells for memory CD4+ T cells. CD4+ T cells were isolated by positive magnetic selection. The V and J ends lost 3 bases and 9 bases, in that order; junction bases with no gene match: 16. The CDR3 runs 17 residues. Per the germline V gene, CDR1 is SGHDT and CDR2 is YYEEEE. Some clones are missing from TCRdb's copy, which holds only in-frame ones; the method was immunoSEQ multiplex PCR. The table lists over 50,000 clones, approximately 85% of them singletons.

The source is an adult in good health and CMV-seronegative. V and J are TRBV5-6 and TRBJ2-5; 11 bases map to TRBD2. The sequenced material came from memory CD4+ T cells from blood. The CDR3 nucleotides read TGTGCCAGCAGCTCACCGGGACTAGCGGATCAACGGGTGGCCCAGTACTTC. It specifies CASSSPGLADQRVAQYF.